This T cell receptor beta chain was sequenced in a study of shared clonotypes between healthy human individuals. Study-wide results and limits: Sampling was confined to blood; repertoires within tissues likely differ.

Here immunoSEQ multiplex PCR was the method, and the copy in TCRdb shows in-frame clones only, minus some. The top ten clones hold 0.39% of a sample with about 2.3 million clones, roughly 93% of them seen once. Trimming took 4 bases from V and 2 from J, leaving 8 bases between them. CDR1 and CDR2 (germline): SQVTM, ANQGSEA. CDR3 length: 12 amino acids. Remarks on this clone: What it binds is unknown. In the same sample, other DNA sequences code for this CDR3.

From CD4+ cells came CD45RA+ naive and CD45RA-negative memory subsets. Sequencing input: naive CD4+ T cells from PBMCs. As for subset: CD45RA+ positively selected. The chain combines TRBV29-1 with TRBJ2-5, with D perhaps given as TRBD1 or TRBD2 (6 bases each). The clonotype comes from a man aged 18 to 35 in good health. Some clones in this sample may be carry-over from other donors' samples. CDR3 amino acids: CSVGGAQETQYF. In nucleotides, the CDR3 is TGCAGCGTTGGGGGGGCGCAAGAGACCCAGTACTTC.